These 23 T cell receptor beta chains were all obtained from the same sample, sequenced in a study of blood T cells in healthy people across ages. Next came a second PCR, run for about 7 to 12 cycles, which used a sample-barcoded 5' primer along with a J-beta primer mix. TCRdb re-analysed the 5' RACE reads in MiXCR, keeping a single row per CDR3 protein. The sample has roughly 800,000 distinct CDR3 sequences, roughly 64% seen once. Material: blood. These receptor sequences come from a man aged 25-40 years in good health.

The chain links TRBV28 to TRBJ1-5; 9 positions match TRBD1. The CDR3 length is 16 residues. CDR1 is MDHEN and CDR2 is SYDVKM in the germline V gene. The junction had 9 bases not matched to a gene; V was cut back by 5 bases and J by 4 bases. The CDR3 DNA reads as TGTGCCAGCAGTCTCCTCCGGGACAGGGCGAATCAGCCCCAGCATTTT. Its protein product is CASSLLRDRANQPQHF.

This clonotype was found a few times. The chain combines TRBV7-2 with TRBJ2-4, with D perhaps TRBD2 (6 bases). Germline lookup yields CDR1 SGHTA and CDR2 FQGNSA. The length of the CDR3 is 17 residues. With 0 bases removed from V and 5 bases from J, the gap between germline ends came to 17 bases. The CDR3 spells CASSLASGRRGENIQYF. The CDR3 DNA sequence: TGTGCCAGCAGCTTAGCGAGTGGAAGGAGGGGAGAAAACATTCAGTACTTC. Together with reference TRBV7-2 and TRBJ2-4, the CDR3 gives the full variable domain: GAGVSQSPSNKVTEKGKDVELRCDPISGHTALYWYRQSLGQGLEFLIYFQGNSAPDKSGLPSDRFSAERTGGSVSTLTIQRTQQEDSAVYLCASSLASGRRGENIQYFGAGTRLSVL.

This chain uses TRBV2 with TRBJ2-1; 13 bases agree with TRBD2. The germline gives CDR1 SNHLY, CDR2 FYNNEI. The CDR3 runs to 15 residues. V shed 5 bases, J shed 11 bases, and the junction held 9 bases outside the gene matches. The CDR3 region is CASSLGLAGATQQFF. In DNA form, the CDR3 reads TGTGCCAGCAGTCTAGGACTAGCGGGAGCCACACAGCAGTTCTTC. Drawing the rest from reference TRBV2 and TRBJ2-1, the complete variable domain is EPEVTQTPSHQVTQMGQEVILRCVPISNHLYFYWYRQILGQKVEFLVSFYNNEISEKSEIFDDQFSVERPDGSNFTLKIRSTKLEDSAMYFCASSLGLAGATQQFFGPGTRLTVL.

V is TRBV15 and J is TRBJ2-3; weak D call: TRBD2 (5 bases). Germline loops: CDR1 LNHNV, CDR2 YYDKDF (reference sequence). CDR3 length equals 12 residues. The V gene lost 0 bases and the J gene lost 10 bases, with 8 bases spanning the gap. CDR3 sequence reads: CATSRDLAAQYF. CDR3 DNA: TGTGCCACCAGCAGAGATCTAGCTGCGCAGTATTTT.

The rearrangement joins TRBV7-2 to TRBJ1-5; TRBD1 aligns across 7 bases. The V and J ends lost 2 bases and 4 bases, in that order; junction bases with no gene match: 8. The CDR3 covers 16 residues. Per germline, CDR1 SGHTA and CDR2 FQGNSA. The CDR3 is CASSLSTGAFNQPQHF. Here the CDR3 DNA reads TGTGCCAGCAGCTTAAGTACAGGGGCCTTTAATCAGCCCCAGCATTTT. Supplemented by reference TRBV7-2 and TRBJ1-5, the full variable domain reads GAGVSQSPSNKVTEKGKDVELRCDPISGHTALYWYRQSLGQGLEFLIYFQGNSAPDKSGLPSDRFSAERTGGSVSTLTIQRTQQEDSAVYLCASSLSTGAFNQPQHFGDGTRLSIL.

V usage is TRBV12-3 or TRBV12-4 and J usage is TRBJ1-1, with D uncertain. This CDR3 spans 14 amino acids. The germline V and J ends were trimmed by 0 bases and 3 bases, with 8 bases remaining between them. CDR3 sequence reads: CASSLAGMDTEAFF. In DNA form, the CDR3 reads TGTGCCAGCAGTTTAGCGGGTATGGACACTGAAGCTTTCTTT.

V usage is TRBV28 and J usage is TRBJ2-5; 7 bases line up with TRBD2. The CDR3 length is 12 residues. V lost 7 bases, J lost 5 bases, and 4 bases stayed unmatched. Germline V gives CDR1 MDHEN, CDR2 SYDVKM. CDR3 bases: TGTGCCAGCAAGGCGGGAGCCGAGACCCAGTACTTC. Its translation: CASKAGAETQYF.

V usage is TRBV3-1 and J usage is TRBJ2-3; 10 bases are a match to TRBD1. V lost 4 bases, J lost 3 bases, and 1 base stayed unmatched. The V gene's germline CDR1 is LGHDT and CDR2 YNNKEL (reference sequence). CDR3 length: 14 amino acids. The CDR3 sequence is CASSRQGATDTQYF. CDR3 nucleotides: TGTGCCAGCAGCCGACAGGGGGCAACAGATACGCAGTATTTT.

Points on this clonotype: A single base separates this from a much larger clone, so it may be a read error. The genes are TRBV12-3 or TRBV12-4 and TRBJ2-1; D is uncertain. CDR3 length: 12 amino acids. CDR3 in amino acids: CASSPQNNQQFF. The CDR3 DNA is TGTGCCAGCAGTCCCCAAAACAATCAGCAGTTCTTC.

The chain joins TRBV14 to TRBJ2-3, with D perhaps matching TRBD1 (7 bases). The CDR3 contains 15 residues. Germline V CDR1 and CDR2: SGHDN, FVKESK. V lost 7 bases and J 4 bases, leaving 18 bases between the germline ends. CDR3 bases: TGTGCCAGCACGGAGGGGGCTCTACTGTCAGATACGCAGTATTTT. Translation gives CASTEGALLSDTQYF.

This clonotype has more than one count but fewer than ten. The chain's CDR3 is CASKGVGTYEQYF. The CDR3 DNA follows: TGTGCCAGCAAGGGCGTCGGGACCTACGAGCAGTACTTC. The chain links TRBV6-5 to TRBJ2-7, with D possibly matching TRBD2 (5 bases). The CDR3 consists of 13 residues. The V end was cut by 7 bases, the J end by 2 bases, with 12 bases between. CDR1 MNHEY and CDR2 SVGAGI come from the germline V gene.

The chain joins TRBV12-3 or TRBV12-4 to TRBJ1-5; a weak D match, TRBD1 (5 bases). The CDR3 is 13 residues long. V was cut by 5 bases and J by 4 bases, with 9 bases left in between. The CDR3 region has the DNA TGTGCCAGCAGTAGGCGGGGGAATCAGCCCCAGCATTTT. Its translation is CASSRRGNQPQHF.

This chain connects TRBV3-1 to TRBJ2-1, with D perhaps matching TRBD2 (5 bases). The CDR3 length is 15 residues. The V end lost 3 bases, the J end lost 5 bases, and 14 bases lay between the germline ends. CDR1 and CDR2 from the germline V gene are LGHDT and YNNKEL (reference sequence). The CDR3 DNA follows: TGTGCCAGCAGCCAGAAGCGGAGCGGCCACAATGAGCAGTTCTTC. Its translation: CASSQKRSGHNEQFF.

This clonotype came up once. The chain recombines TRBV6-1 with TRBJ1-2, with D tentatively TRBD1 (5 bases). V lost 4 bases, J lost 8 bases, and 20 bases lay in between. From germline, CDR1 is MNHNS and CDR2 SASEGT. CDR3 length: 15 residues. The CDR3 here is CASSAHPYGANGYTF. Here the CDR3 DNA reads TGTGCCAGCAGTGCCCATCCTTACGGGGCGAACGGCTACACCTTC.

The chain combines TRBV12-3 or TRBV12-4 with TRBJ2-5; D uncertain. This CDR3 comprises 15 residues. The germline V and J ends were trimmed by 0 bases and 2 bases, with 10 bases remaining between them. CDR3 in DNA: TGTGCCAGCAGTTTAGCAGGCAAATCTCAAGAGACCCAGTACTTC. It encodes CASSLAGKSQETQYF.

The gene calls are TRBV7-3 and TRBJ2-1, with D hard to call. The CDR3 consists of 16 residues. With 5 bases removed from V and 0 bases from J, the gap between germline ends came to 14 bases. CDR1 SGHTA and CDR2 FQGTGA come from the germline V gene. This CDR3 reads CASSAGRWVSYNEQFF. The CDR3 region has the DNA TGTGCCAGCAGCGCCGGACGGTGGGTCTCCTACAATGAGCAGTTCTTC.

The chain couples TRBV20-1 to TRBJ2-7; a weak D match, TRBD1 (7 bases). The CDR3 covers 13 residues. The V gene lost 6 bases and the J gene lost 3 bases, with 15 bases spanning the gap. Germline V lookup: CDR1 DFQATT, CDR2 SNEGSKA (reference sequence). CDR3 sequence (DNA): TGCAGTGCCGGAGGGACAGCGGACTACGAGCAGTACTTC. Translated, it gives CSAGGTADYEQYF.

The chain links TRBV19 to TRBJ2-1; TRBD1 might be the D (5 bases). Trimming removed 1 base from V and 2 bases from J, with 18 bases in between. CDR1 and CDR2 (germline): LNHDA, SQIVND (reference sequence). There are 18 residues in the CDR3. In DNA, the CDR3 is TGTGCCAGTAGTATAGTGGTCCTCAGGGCAGTCCCCTACAATGAGCAGTTCTTC. Translating it yields CASSIVVLRAVPYNEQFF.

V usage is TRBV28 and J usage is TRBJ2-7; D is perhaps TRBD2 (6 bases). This CDR3 contains 14 residues. V lost 5 bases to trimming and J lost 6 bases, with 17 bases between them. The germline V gene has CDR1 MDHEN and CDR2 SYDVKM. The CDR3: CASSPRTDYSEQYF. The CDR3 DNA reads TGTGCCAGCAGTCCTCGGACGGACTATTCCGAGCAGTACTTC.

The chain links TRBV4-3 to TRBJ2-1; D is possibly TRBD2 (7 bases). Germline values: CDR1 LGHNA, CDR2 YSLEER. V lost 1 base and J 8 bases, leaving 18 bases between the germline ends. The CDR3 length is 16 residues. The CDR3 sequence is CASSQVAGVAGDEQFF. The CDR3 DNA reads as TGCGCCAGCAGCCAAGTCGCGGGAGTCGCAGGGGATGAGCAGTTCTTC.

This clonotype was seen just once. The chain uses TRBV7-9 and TRBJ2-2, with D maybe TRBD2 (5 bases). CDR1 and CDR2 (germline): SEHNR, FQNEAQ (reference sequence). The germline V and J ends were trimmed by 5 bases and 6 bases, with 16 bases remaining between them. There are 15 residues in the CDR3. Here the CDR3 reads CASSGGPGKPGELFF. CDR3 bases: TGTGCCAGCAGCGGCGGCCCCGGGAAGCCCGGGGAGCTGTTTTTT. The entire variable domain, with the rest obtained from reference TRBV7-9 and TRBJ2-2, is as follows: DTGVSQNPRHKITKRGQNVTFRCDPISEHNRLYWYRQTLGQGPEFLTYFQNEAQLEKSRLLSDRFSAERPKGSFSTLEIQRTEQGDSAMYLCASSGGPGKPGELFFGEGSRLTVL.

The CDR3 loop is CATSGGGETYGQYF. CDR3 coding DNA: TGTGCCACCAGCGGAGGGGGGGAGACCTACGGGCAGTACTTC. The gene calls are TRBV15 and TRBJ2-5, with a weak D call TRBD2 (7 bases). The CDR3 extends over 14 amino acids. Trimming removed 5 bases from V and 11 bases from J, with 21 bases in between. CDR1 is LNHNV and CDR2 is YYDKDF in the germline V gene (reference sequence).

The chain carries TRBV7-2 and TRBJ2-7; possibly TRBD2 for D (5 bases). Trimming shortened V by 8 bases and J by 6 bases, and 17 bases separated the two germline ends. The CDR3 length is 13 residues. Germline V CDR1 and CDR2: SGHTA, FQGNSA. CDR3 in amino acids: CASVPWEFGEQYF. In nucleotides, the CDR3 is TGTGCCAGCGTGCCTTGGGAGTTTGGCGAGCAGTACTTC. The full variable domain, in which reference TRBV7-2 and TRBJ2-7 provide the parts outside the CDR3, is GAGVSQSPSNKVTEKGKDVELRCDPISGHTALYWYRQSLGQGLEFLIYFQGNSAPDKSGLPSDRFSAERTGGSVSTLTIQRTQQEDSAVYLCASVPWEFGEQYFGPGTRLTVT.